This T cell receptor (beta chain) was identified during a study of shared clonotypes between healthy human individuals (dated by TCRdb to the early 2020s). Regarding the complete study: The cohort comprised a couple of women and a few men aged 18 to 49 years. For each donor, CD4 naive and CD4 memory were each given three plates, CD8 naive was given two plates, and CD8 memory was given one plate. The study deeply sequenced blood TCR repertoires of roughly five healthy adults to estimate repertoire size and the extent of clonotype sharing between individuals. To increase sequencing depth and limit assay-specific biases, different laboratories used diverse techniques to prepare libraries and sequence TCR repertoires. Each donor's leukapheresis produced roughly between roughly 0.94 and 9.5 billion PBMCs.

Using the deep immunoSEQ assay, multiplex PCR amplified TCR CDR3 regions from genomic DNA. Genomic DNA extracted from each cell subset was distributed evenly over all wells of several immunoSEQ 96-well plates, and each plate served as one replicate. Each replicate PCR for sorted subsets received 150 to 250 ng genomic DNA, equal to tens of thousands of T cell genomes. Purified libraries were quantified with a Qubit 3.0 fluorometer, sized on a Bioanalyzer 2100, and re-quantified with the KAPA Library Quantification kit. A separate single-read 150-cycle Illumina NextSeq 550 flow cell was used to sequence each immunoSEQ 96-well plate. The authors processed their data as follows. The immunoSEQ output contained only junctional sequences without quality scores, so filtering could not match that applied to full-length reads. To assign V/J genes and CDR3, sequences were annotated against IMGT germline references using PyIR, a Python wrapper for IgBLAST v1.9. Reads were filtered out if the reads had weak V/J assignments (E-value above 1e-6), no CDR3, stop codons, out-of-frame junctions, or ambiguous translated residues. V3J clonotypes were defined as sequences sharing an identical inferred V gene, J gene, and CDR3 amino acid sequence. The percentage overlap between two repertoires was calculated by dividing the number of shared unique clonotypes by the size of the smaller repertoire. RTK rarefaction, the Chao1 estimator, and Recon v2.1 estimates of unobserved clonotypes were used to assess repertoire richness. For all TCRbeta clonotypes obtained by the gDNA method from a handful of donors, generation probabilities were computed with OLGA. The table comes from immuneACCESS by way of TCRdb, which keeps in-frame sequences with V and J called. Part of the clones is missing from these tables; in studies checked, under half for an unresolved V gene and the rest for unknown reasons. That table is the source of V, J and clone size, and D and trimming were worked out from the DNA. For this sample there are some 2,500,000 clones; 85% to 95% appear just once. Together, the top ten hold around 0.4% of the sample.

Donors were healthy HIV-negative adults with no recently reported acute infections or vaccinations. Every donor was a Caucasian adult living in Nashville, Tennessee, USA. Magnetic negative selection was used to enrich CD4+ T cells, after which naive cells were positively selected on CD45RA and the negative fraction became the memory subset. Blood was obtained by leukapheresis, after which PBMCs were separated by Ficoll-Histopaque density gradient centrifugation and cryopreserved in liquid nitrogen vapor phase. Analytical flow cytometry was used to check the purity and quantity of every magnetically sorted T cell population. Genomic DNA was isolated from each sorted fraction and quantified by UV absorbance on a Nanodrop 2000c. The CDR3 covers 15 residues, taking in both the cysteine and the phenylalanine. Only the CDR3 DNA stays, 45 bases, in frame from base 1. V and J are truncated by 4 bases and 0 bases respectively, leaving an intervening sequence of 10 bases. For CDR1 and CDR2, the germline V gene (reference sequence) lists MNHEY and SMNVEV.

Worth noting for this clone: Its antigen target is currently unknown. No base-level quality is on record; no much larger clone is a single base apart.

Study-wide findings and limitations: Pairwise subsampling led to the expectation that sequencing depth would affect the degree of clonotype sharing among donors. When a few donors were compared, the shared fraction of clonotypes was about 5% for naive CD4, around 4% for naive CD8, more than 2% for memory CD4, and roughly 0.43% for memory CD8. Sampling was restricted to blood, and TCR repertoires in tissue are likely to differ from TCR repertoires in blood. Because the study included a small number of donors, the genetic and exposure-history diversity represented was limited. Higher generation probabilities were observed for clonotypes shared by all four sorted-subset donors than for non-shared clonotypes. Incomplete sequencing was indicated by rarefaction of sorted-subset datasets, despite the large sequencing depth. Larger estimated clonotype richness was generally found for naive subsets than for memory subsets.

The receptor chain draws on TRBV27 and TRBJ2-1; the D call is possibly TRBD1 or TRBD2, each sharing 6 bases. The sequence derives from a man aged 18 to 30 in good health. Some clones in this sample may be carry-over from other donors' samples. The sequenced material came from naive CD4+ T cells from PBMCs. The intended sense of this specimen's cell subset or site label: CD45RA+ positively selected. The CDR3 is CASSSGGGSYNEQFF. In nucleotide form, the sequence is TGTGCCAGCAGTTCCGGAGGGGGCTCCTACAATGAGCAGTTCTTC.